A selection of T cell receptor beta chains follows, all from one sample in a study of T cell responses to AZD1222 COVID-19 vaccine. The table came from immunoSEQ multiplex PCR; TCRdb's copy has only in-frame clones and leaves some out. This table has some 200,000 clones, around 90% appearing once. The source material was peripheral blood, sampled 28 days after the second dose of the MenACWY control vaccine. Receptors originate from an adult who received the MenACWY meningococcal vaccine as a control. Each CDR3 is given with its conserved first and last residue. The order of the fields is CDR3 length, J gene, V gene, CDR3 protein.

length: 14
J: TRBJ1-2
V: TRBV19
CDR3: CASSAGQARYGYTF

length: 15
J: TRBJ2-5
V: TRBV5-4
CDR3: CASSVGTSGEETQYF

length: 17
J: TRBJ1-2
V: TRBV7-9
CDR3: CASSFPFWQGPNYGYTF

length: 11
J: TRBJ2-1
V: TRBV2
CDR3: CASSHIGEQFF

length: 13
J: TRBJ1-5
V: TRBV7-9
CDR3: CASSLGQRQPQHF

length: 11
J: TRBJ1-4
V: TRBV5-5
CDR3: CASTASQKLFF

length: 14
J: TRBJ1-1
V: TRBV19
CDR3: CASSLLNVGTEAFF

length: 14
J: TRBJ2-1
V: TRBV19
CDR3: CASKTPGPSNEQFF

length: 15
J: TRBJ1-5
V: TRBV6-2/TRBV6-3
CDR3: CASSNGLRYNQPQHF

length: 16
J: TRBJ1-6
V: TRBV30
CDR3: CAWSTGRFSYNSPLHF

length: 14
J: TRBJ2-1
V: TRBV19
CDR3: CASSPLAGLNEQFF

length: 14
J: TRBJ1-1
V: TRBV3-1/TRBV3-2
CDR3: CASSERGENTEAFF

length: 13
J: TRBJ1-1
V: TRBV24-1
CDR3: CATSGGGSTEAFF

length: 15
J: TRBJ2-3
V: TRBV5-1
CDR3: CASSSTGHATDTQYF

length: 16
J: TRBJ2-2
V: TRBV4-3
CDR3: CASSQDHRGRTGELFF

length: 14
J: TRBJ1-1
V: TRBV5-1
CDR3: CASTPGQVNSEAFF

length: 19
J: TRBJ2-3
V: TRBV9
CDR3: CASSISPGLADPRADTQYF

length: 15
J: TRBJ2-7
V: TRBV24-1
CDR3: CATSDGTSTRYEQYF

length: 11
J: TRBJ2-7
V: TRBV27
CDR3: CASSLGYEQYF

length: 16
J: TRBJ2-1
V: TRBV3-1/TRBV3-2
CDR3: CASSQDIRGRWNEQFF

length: 13
J: TRBJ2-7
V: TRBV27
CDR3: CASSLQSSYEQYF

length: 15
J: TRBJ2-5
V: TRBV19
CDR3: CASSRDPGWEETQYF

length: 14
J: TRBJ2-7
V: TRBV5-6
CDR3: CASSRLAGGYEQYF

length: 14
J: TRBJ2-7
V: TRBV10-2
CDR3: CASSVGDRSYEQYF

length: 17
J: TRBJ2-1
V: TRBV6-6
CDR3: CASSPQSGASSYNEQFF

length: 11
J: TRBJ1-1
V: TRBV5-4
CDR3: CAIPIGAEAFF

length: 13
J: TRBJ1-3
V: TRBV5-1
CDR3: CASTDSLGNTIYF

length: 15
J: TRBJ1-6
V: TRBV28
CDR3: CASKTPGQGRSPLHF

length: 15
J: TRBJ1-1
V: TRBV7-2
CDR3: CASSLMREVGTEAFF

length: 13
J: TRBJ2-1
V: TRBV19
CDR3: CASGRTALNEQFF

length: 14
J: TRBJ2-1
V: TRBV6-4
CDR3: CASRREPSGGEQFF

length: 15
J: TRBJ1-5
V: TRBV4-3
CDR3: CASSQDTYTNQPQHF

length: 17
J: TRBJ2-1
V: TRBV27
CDR3: CASSLLVGTGENNEQFF

length: 13
J: TRBJ2-3
V: TRBV5-1
CDR3: CASSPASTDTQYF

length: 19
J: TRBJ2-1
V: TRBV5-1
CDR3: CASSPGLAGGLGPYNEQFF

length: 14
J: TRBJ2-7
V: TRBV5-5
CDR3: CASSWGTGGYEQYF

length: 13
J: TRBJ1-1
V: TRBV7-2
CDR3: CASSLKVNTEAFF

length: 15
J: TRBJ2-5
V: TRBV28
CDR3: CASSLTSQGQETQYF

length: 14
J: TRBJ1-2
V: TRBV19
CDR3: CASRHTGGLYGYTF

length: 11
J: TRBJ2-7
V: TRBV20-1
CDR3: CSGGGPYEQYF

length: 16
J: TRBJ1-1
V: TRBV5-1
CDR3: CASSLIRGQGSTEAFF

length: 13
J: TRBJ1-2
V: TRBV9
CDR3: CASSVEEGRGYTF

length: 15
J: TRBJ2-7
V: TRBV4-1
CDR3: CASSQGDRGTYEQYF

length: 14
J: TRBJ1-1
V: TRBV6-5
CDR3: CAARDRVGSAEAFF

length: 14
J: TRBJ1-1
V: TRBV10-3
CDR3: CAISDPRVGSEAFF

length: 11
J: TRBJ2-7
V: TRBV6-1
CDR3: CASKGSYEQYF

length: 13
J: TRBJ1-2
V: TRBV7-2
CDR3: CASRMTGGYGYTF

length: 14
J: TRBJ1-2
V: TRBV5-1
CDR3: CASSLKGTGAGYTF

length: 15
J: TRBJ1-2
V: TRBV7-2
CDR3: CASSSSVGGVHGYTF

length: 12
J: TRBJ1-2
V: TRBV5-1
CDR3: CASGGDYVGYTF

length: 14
J: TRBJ1-1
V: TRBV24-1
CDR3: CATRGQADWTEAFF

length: 13
J: TRBJ2-7
V: TRBV5-1
CDR3: CASSLEGAGAQYF

length: 13
J: TRBJ1-2
V: TRBV7-8
CDR3: CASSSGSFYGYTF